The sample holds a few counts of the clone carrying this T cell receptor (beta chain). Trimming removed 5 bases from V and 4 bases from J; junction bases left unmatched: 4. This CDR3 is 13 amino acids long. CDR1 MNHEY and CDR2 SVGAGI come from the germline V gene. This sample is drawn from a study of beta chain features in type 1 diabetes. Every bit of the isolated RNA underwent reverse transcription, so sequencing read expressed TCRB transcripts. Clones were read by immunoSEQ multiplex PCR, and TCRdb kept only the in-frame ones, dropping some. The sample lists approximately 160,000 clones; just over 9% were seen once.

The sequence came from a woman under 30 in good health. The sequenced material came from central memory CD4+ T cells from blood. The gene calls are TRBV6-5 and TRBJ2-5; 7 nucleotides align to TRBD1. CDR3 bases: TGTGCCAGCAGTCGGGACAGCGCAGAGACCCAGTACTTC. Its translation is CASSRDSAETQYF.